The 7 T cell receptor beta chains below were found in one sample sequenced in a study of T cells in Graves' hyperthyroidism and ophthalmopathy. RNA transcripts served as the template for amplifying TCR beta CDR3 regions. HTBI primers were employed in a first-round RT-PCR of the TCR CDR3. TCRdb re-called the multiplex PCR reads with MiXCR, one entry per CDR3 protein. Here the sample spans 550,000 to 700,000 distinct CDR3 sequences, about 43% being singletons. The sequenced material came from peripheral blood or thyroid tissue (not recorded which). All receptors derive from an adult woman with Graves' disease, either hyperthyroidism or ophthalmopathy (not recorded which).

This clonotype was detected many times. The rearrangement joins TRBV4-2 to TRBJ2-5; a weak D match, TRBD2 (6 bases). Germline-derived CDR1 and CDR2 are LGHNA and YNFKEQ. V dropped 1 base and J dropped 2 bases, with 8 bases sitting between them. The CDR3 length is 14 residues. CDR3 loop: CASSQGGVQETQYF. CDR3 coding DNA: TGTGCCAGCAGCCAAGGGGGGGTACAAGAGACCCAGTACTTC.

The rearrangement uses TRBV29-1 and TRBJ1-2; the match to TRBD1 covers 7 bases. Per germline, CDR1 SQVTM and CDR2 ANQGSEA. The CDR3 has 12 amino acids. The DNA for the CDR3 is TGCACCCTTCGACAGGGCAACTATGGCTACACCTTC. This codes for CTLRQGNYGYTF.

The chain is built from TRBV7-2 and TRBJ2-7, with unresolved D. This CDR3 contains 13 residues. The germline V gene encodes CDR1 SGHTA and CDR2 FQGNSA. Trimming took 4 bases from V and 5 from J, leaving 12 bases between them. For the CDR3, the DNA is TGTGCCAGCAGCTCCTCGCAGGCGAACGAGCAGTACTTC. The encoded protein is CASSSSQANEQYF.

V gene TRBV29-1 combines with J gene TRBJ1-1; no firm D call. Germline assignment: CDR1 SQVTM and CDR2 ANQGSEA. V was trimmed by 4 bases and J by 5 bases, leaving 14 bases between them. The CDR3 sequence is 13 residues long. As DNA, the CDR3 is TGCAGCGTTGTCGGGCAGATGAGGACTGAAGCTTTCTTT. Protein product: CSVVGQMRTEAFF.

This clonotype was counted at least ten times. The V and J genes are TRBV7-9 and TRBJ1-2; D is perhaps TRBD1 (5 bases). Deletions cut 5 bases from V and 8 bases from J, with 15 bases between. This CDR3 spans 13 amino acids. The germline gives CDR1 SEHNR, CDR2 FQNEAQ (reference sequence). CDR3 amino acids: CASSLSDRRGYTF. CDR3 DNA sequence: TGTGCCAGCAGCCTCTCTGACAGACGCGGCTACACCTTC.

As to this clonotype: Without the conserved terminal phenylalanine or tryptophan, this CDR3 likely stems from a read error. The DNA is left out, because the CDR3 cannot be placed on it with certainty; the CDR3 is given as TCRdb lists it. The CDR3 spells CASSSNRAANT. This sequence joins TRBV7-8 and TRBJ1-3. The CDR3 sequence runs 11 residues, both termini included. Germline CDR1 is SGHVS and CDR2 is FQNEAQ.

This clonotype was detected many times. The conserved closing phenylalanine or tryptophan is absent in this CDR3, likely reflecting a read error. V and J are TRBV7-9 and TRBJ1-2; perhaps TRBD1 as D (6 bases). This CDR3 has 14 amino acids. Per germline, CDR1 SEHNR and CDR2 FQNEAQ (reference sequence). Trimming took 1 base from V and 4 from J, leaving 10 bases between them. Here the CDR3 DNA reads TGTGCCAGCAGCTTAGATCGACAGGTCTATGGCTACACCCTC. Translated, it gives CASSLDRQVYGYTL.